One sample yielded the 4 T cell receptor beta chains listed below, sequenced in a study of spatial heterogeneity in lung cancer (dated by TCRdb to between 2017 and 2020). Study-wide findings and limitations: The tumor nonsynonymous mutation count correlated with the number of expanded alpha and beta TCRs within the tumor.

The sample's time point label, decoded: sample taken at primary tumor resection. Antigen specificity for these receptors is unknown. Library prep was done by 5' RACE. Reads for this sample came from a NextSeq 500. TCRdb trimmed the raw reads at Q25, called clones with MiXCR and kept productive beta chains. Merged by CDR3 protein, the rows form single entries marked with the most common genes and DNA. This sample gives more than 9,000 distinct CDR3 sequences in total; approximately 7.6% of them show up just once. In total, the top ten clones hold over 20% of the sample. The sample was lung tumor tissue, taken at surgery. Receptor source: a male donor with early-stage non-small cell lung cancer.

DNA for the CDR3: TGTGCCAGCAGCCTATGGGCGGATAGCAATCAGCCCCAGCATTTT. Translated: CASSLWADSNQPQHF. The gene calls are TRBV7-6 and TRBJ1-5; D remains unclear. The CDR3 extends over 15 amino acids. CDR1 SGHVS and CDR2 FNYEAQ come from the germline V gene. V shed 5 bases and J shed 0 bases, with 11 bases lying between them.

By sample share, this clonotype is medium-sized. The CDR3 spells CASSVTGELGYGYTF. CDR3 bases: TGCGCCAGCAGCGTTACGGGGGAGTTAGGCTATGGCTACACCTTC. The V gene is TRBV5-1, the J gene TRBJ1-2; possibly TRBD1 for D (5 bases). The CDR3 covers 15 residues. V lost 4 bases and J 4 bases, leaving 17 bases between the germline ends. The V gene's germline CDR1 is SGHRS and CDR2 YFSETQ. Variable domain in full (rest from reference TRBV5-1 and TRBJ1-2): KAGVTQTPRYLIKTRGQQVTLSCSPISGHRSVSWYQQTPGQGLQFLFEYFSETQRNKGNFPGRFSGRQFSNSRSEMNVSTLELGDSALYLCASSVTGELGYGYTFGSGTRLTVV.

The chain is built from TRBV21-1 and TRBJ2-7. TRBV21-1 is shown as a pseudogene. The CDR3 length is 14 residues. CDR3 nucleotides: TGTGCCAGCAGCTCGCGGACCGGTTCCTACGAGCAGTACTTC. It is translated as CASSSRTGSYEQYF.

This clonotype showed up many times. V usage is TRBV7-6 and J usage is TRBJ1-3, with D maybe TRBD1 (5 bases). V shed 2 bases and J shed 0 bases, with 8 bases lying between them. CDR1 is SGHVS, CDR2 FNYEAQ, per germline. CDR3 length equals 15 residues. The CDR3 DNA reads as TGTGCCAGCAGCTTATGGACAAGCTCTGGAAACACCATATATTTT. Translated, it gives CASSLWTSSGNTIYF. The full variable domain, in which reference TRBV7-6 and TRBJ1-3 provide the parts outside the CDR3, is GAGVSQSPRYKVTKRGQDVALRCDPISGHVSLYWYRQALGQGPEFLTYFNYEAQQDKSGLPNDRFSAERPEGSISTLTIQRTEQRDSAMYRCASSLWTSSGNTIYFGEGSWLTVV.